The sequence of this TCR beta chain was determined in a study of early T cells in non-severe SARS-CoV-2 infection. Per germline, CDR1 DFQATT and CDR2 SNEGSKA (reference sequence). The CDR3 sequence is 14 residues long. Trimming left V 1 base short and J 3 bases short, with 13 bases between. With respect to this clonotype: Its antigen is unknown.

General observations from the study: In VDJdb matching, anti-spike CD8 responses were favored while private and CD4 specificities went missing.

Each CDR3 protein is one row after TCRdb ran MiXCR on the 5' RACE reads. Of roughly 50,000 distinct CDR3 sequences in the sample, roughly 8% were seen once. The J gene is TRBJ2-7, the V gene TRBV20-1, with D unclear. This clonotype was obtained from an adult who was a healthcare worker with PCR-confirmed SARS-CoV-2 infection or an uninfected control (not recorded which). The sequences come from whole blood, collected at baseline. CDR3: CSARGIFWGYEQYF. The CDR3, as DNA: TGCAGTGCTAGAGGTATATTCTGGGGCTACGAGCAGTACTTC.